The 17 T cell receptor beta chains reported below all come from one sample, sequenced in a study of OX40 agonist ivuxolimab in advanced cancers. The protocol was immunoSEQ multiplex PCR, while the TCRdb copy is restricted to in-frame clones and leaves out a portion. The sample consists of around 90,000 clones, 80% to 90% of them appearing once. The sample in question was CD4+ or CD8+ T cells sorted from blood, obtained in a trial of the OX40 agonist ivuxolimab. These receptors came from an adult with an advanced solid tumor such as melanoma, head and neck, liver or kidney cancer.

CDR3 sequence (DNA): TGTGCCAGTAGTTCGGGAGAAGGGACAGATACGCAGTATTTT. Encoded protein: CASSSGEGTDTQYF. The rearrangement links TRBV19 to TRBJ2-3; D might be TRBD2 (6 bases). CDR3 length equals 14 residues. The V end was cut by 5 bases, the J end by 3 bases, with 12 bases between. From germline, CDR1 is LNHDA and CDR2 SQIVND (reference sequence).

This clone came up a few times. V and J are TRBV6-1 and TRBJ2-7; 8 bases line up with TRBD1. The CDR3 sequence is 15 residues long. V gave up 1 base and J gave up 4 bases; unmatched junction bases: 6. From germline, CDR1 is MNHNS and CDR2 SASEGT. The CDR3 sequence: CASSEGTGTAYEQYF. The CDR3 bases are TGTGCCAGCAGTGAAGGGACAGGGACGGCGTACGAGCAGTACTTC.

The chain recombines TRBV28 with TRBJ2-6, with D uncertain. Deletions cut 5 bases from V and 0 bases from J, with 2 bases between. This CDR3 comprises 13 residues. Germline CDR1 and CDR2: MDHEN and SYDVKM. CDR3 loop: CASSSSGANVLTF. CDR3 in DNA: TGTGCCAGCAGTAGCTCTGGGGCCAACGTCCTGACTTTC.

This sequence joins TRBV29-1 and TRBJ2-1; TRBD2 matches at 7 bases. J lost 5 bases, V lost 5 bases, and 9 bases had no gene match. This CDR3 spans 14 amino acids. Germline CDR1 reads SQVTM; CDR2 reads ANQGSEA. The DNA for the CDR3 is TGCAGCGTTCGCCGGGACTACCCTAACAATGAGCAGTTCTTC. Amino acid sequence: CSVRRDYPNNEQFF.

The V call is TRBV4-1, the J call TRBJ1-2; 10 nucleotides line up with TRBD1. Germline values: CDR1 MGHRA, CDR2 YSYEKL. Losses at the gene ends were 0 bases for V and 8 bases for J; bases not matched to a gene: 12. There are 17 residues in the CDR3. The CDR3 DNA is TGCGCCAGCAGCCAAGAACAGACAGGGGGCGATCTCTACGGCTACACCTTC. Its protein is CASSQEQTGGDLYGYTF.

This clone has a single count. Here the CDR3 DNA reads TGTGCCAGCAGTTTCGGGACTACAATATACGAGCAGTACTTC. Its protein is CASSFGTTIYEQYF. The rearrangement joins TRBV27 to TRBJ2-7; TRBD2 aligns across 7 bases. This CDR3 comprises 14 residues. Germline V gene lookup returns CDR1 MNHEY and CDR2 SMNVEV (reference sequence). Losses at the gene ends were 3 bases for V and 4 bases for J; bases not matched to a gene: 6.

This clone appeared a single time. The chain employs TRBV5-1 and TRBJ2-5; 11 positions match TRBD1. CDR1 and CDR2 (germline): SGHRS, YFSETQ. The CDR3 is 17 residues long. V gave up 0 bases and J gave up 2 bases; unmatched junction bases: 6. This chain's CDR3 is CASSLAGGTGGQETQYF. Here the CDR3 DNA reads TGCGCCAGCAGCTTGGCCGGGGGGACAGGGGGACAAGAGACCCAGTACTTC.

This chain joins TRBV30 and TRBJ1-3; a possible D gene is TRBD1 (5 bases). With 2 bases removed from V and 1 base from J, the gap between germline ends came to 9 bases. The germline V gene encodes CDR1 GTSNPN and CDR2 SVGIG (reference sequence). The CDR3 spans 14 residues. DNA for the CDR3: TGTGCCTGGAGTCAGGGAGAGTCTGGAAACACCATATATTTT. Translating it yields CAWSQGESGNTIYF. The variable domain in full, completed from reference TRBV30 and TRBJ1-3, reads SQTIHQWPATLVQPVGSPLSLECTVEGTSNPNLYWYRQAAGRGLQLLFYSVGIGQISSEVPQNLSASRPQDRQFILSSKKLLLSDSGFYLCAWSQGESGNTIYFGEGSWLTVV.

The rearrangement joins TRBV6-6 to TRBJ2-1; TRBD1 might be the D (6 bases). Germline lookup yields CDR1 MNHNY and CDR2 SVGAGI (reference sequence). This CDR3 has 13 residues. V was clipped by 6 bases and J by 9 bases, with 15 bases between them. CDR3 region: CASRWGHNREQFF. The CDR3 DNA follows: TGTGCCAGCAGATGGGGGCACAATCGTGAGCAGTTCTTC.

The chain carries TRBV5-6 and TRBJ2-4; 7 bases line up with TRBD1. CDR3 length equals 17 residues. V dropped 4 bases and J dropped 0; count of bases not matched to a gene: 10. Per the germline V gene, CDR1 is SGHDT and CDR2 is YYEEEE. The CDR3 protein is CASSHPGTVRAKNIQYF. The CDR3 DNA sequence: TGTGCCAGCAGCCATCCCGGGACAGTAAGAGCCAAAAACATTCAGTACTTC.

In this sample, this clone turned up a few times. V is TRBV7-9 and J is TRBJ2-3; D not certain. With 8 bases removed from V and 4 bases from J, the gap between germline ends came to 7 bases. The CDR3 runs 11 residues. The germline V gene has CDR1 SEHNR and CDR2 FQNEAQ (reference sequence). CDR3 protein: CASLDSDTQYF. The CDR3 bases are TGTGCCAGCCTAGATTCAGATACGCAGTATTTT.

The rearrangement links TRBV10-3 to TRBJ1-1; D uncertain. CDR3 size: 14 residues. In germline, CDR1 is ENHRY, CDR2 SYGVKD. V lost 6 bases and J 3 bases, leaving 14 bases between the germline ends. The DNA for the CDR3 is TGTGCCATCAGGGACCGGACGGACTACACTGAAGCTTTCTTT. Its translation is CAIRDRTDYTEAFF.

The chain recombines TRBV5-1 with TRBJ2-3; 11 bases are shared with TRBD2. The CDR3 totals 17 residues. The trim removed 0 bases at V and 3 bases at J, leaving 6 bases unmatched. Germline CDR1 is SGHRS and CDR2 is YFSETQ. CDR3 residues: CASSLVLAGVSTDTQYF. The CDR3 region has the DNA TGCGCCAGCAGCTTGGTACTAGCGGGAGTTAGTACAGATACGCAGTATTTT.

This chain uses TRBV30 with TRBJ1-4; TRBD1 might be the D (5 bases). Trimming removed 2 bases from V and 7 bases from J, with 17 bases in between. Germline values: CDR1 GTSNPN, CDR2 SVGIG (reference sequence). This CDR3 has 15 amino acids. This CDR3 reads CAWSIPQGLGEKLFF. DNA for the CDR3: TGTGCCTGGAGTATCCCCCAGGGACTCGGTGAAAAACTGTTTTTT.

The genes are TRBV7-2 and TRBJ2-1, with 9 bases aligning to TRBD1. The CDR3 extends over 13 amino acids. Germline V lookup: CDR1 SGHTA, CDR2 FQGNSA. The V and J ends lost 9 bases and 7 bases, in that order; junction bases with no gene match: 7. The CDR3 protein is CARDDRGKNEQFF. The CDR3 bases are TGTGCCAGAGACGACAGGGGGAAGAATGAGCAGTTCTTC.

The V gene is TRBV28, the J gene TRBJ1-2; 8 nucleotides match TRBD1. Trimming took 6 bases from V and 4 from J; bases not matched to a gene: 13. The V gene's germline CDR1 is MDHEN and CDR2 SYDVKM. CDR3 size: 16 residues. Written as DNA, the CDR3 is TGTGCCAGCAGCTCATACAGGACAGGGACCCGCTATGGCTACACCTTC. Translating gives CASSSYRTGTRYGYTF.

This sequence joins TRBV30 and TRBJ1-1; D is ambiguous. Germline assignment: CDR1 GTSNPN and CDR2 SVGIG (reference sequence). CDR3 length equals 12 residues. Deletions cut 1 base from V and 0 bases from J, with 3 bases between. CDR3 loop: CAWSGVNTEAFF. CDR3 coding DNA: TGTGCCTGGAGTGGAGTGAACACTGAAGCTTTCTTT.